These 22 T cell receptor beta chains were all obtained from the same sample, sequenced in a study of T cell responses to AZD1222 COVID-19 vaccine. The repertoire was sequenced with immunoSEQ multiplex PCR; TCRdb's copy has only in-frame clones and lacks some. The sample shows 130,000 or so clones, approximately 90% of them seen only once. The sequenced sample was peripheral blood, obtained on day 0 of AZD1222 vaccination. These receptors were taken from an adult in good health.

The chain joins TRBV7-2 to TRBJ2-7, with 9 positions matching TRBD1. CDR1 is SGHTA and CDR2 is FQGNSA in the germline V gene. With V trimmed by 0 bases and J by 0 bases, 3 bases remained unmatched. CDR3 length equals 16 residues. In DNA form, the CDR3 reads TGTGCCAGCAGCTTAGCGGACAGGGGATCCTCCTACGAGCAGTACTTC. This codes for CASSLADRGSSYEQYF.

The chain has TRBV3-1 (or the pseudogene TRBV3-2) and TRBJ1-6; 7 nucleotides match TRBD1. CDR1 is LGHDT and CDR2 is YNNKEL in the germline V gene (reference sequence). The CDR3 contains 15 residues. The V gene end was trimmed by 1 base and the J gene end by 6 bases; junction bases not matched to a gene: 3. The CDR3 DNA reads TGTGCCAGCAGCCAAGTCGACAGGGTTAATTCACCCCTCCACTTT. Translated: CASSQVDRVNSPLHF.

V usage is TRBV19 and J usage is TRBJ1-1; tentatively, D is TRBD1 (6 bases). Germline CDR1 LNHDA, CDR2 SQIVND (reference sequence). The V end was cut by 6 bases, the J end by 4 bases, with 15 bases between. The CDR3 is made up of 14 amino acids. DNA of the CDR3: TGTGCCAGTAGGGGGGCCAGGGGAGGCACTGAAGCTTTCTTT. This translates into CASRGARGGTEAFF.

This rearrangement joins TRBV10-3 to TRBJ1-1, with 7 positions matching TRBD1. The germline V gene encodes CDR1 ENHRY and CDR2 SYGVKD. V was clipped by 8 bases and J by 5 bases; unmatched bases: 8. The CDR3 runs to 13 residues. The CDR3 sequence is CAISSAGGTEAFF. CDR3 coding DNA: TGTGCCATCTCCAGCGCAGGGGGGACTGAAGCTTTCTTT.

The rearrangement links TRBV9 to TRBJ2-1, with TRBD2 identical over 9 bases. Per germline, CDR1 SGDLS and CDR2 YYNGEE. Trimming at V came to 3 bases and at J to 8 bases, leaving 0 bases not matched to a gene. The CDR3 sequence is 12 residues long. CDR3 nucleotides: TGTGCCAGCAGCGGACTAGCGGATGAGCAGTTCTTC. This encodes CASSGLADEQFF.

The chain carries TRBV11-2 and TRBJ2-6; TRBD1 or TRBD2 may be the D gene (5 bases each). CDR1 is SGHAT, CDR2 FQNNGV, per germline. This CDR3 comprises 17 residues. Trimming shortened V by 6 bases and J by 0 bases, and 15 bases separated the two germline ends. CDR3 amino acids: CASRLPGRNSGANVLTF. Here the CDR3 DNA reads TGTGCCAGCAGGTTACCGGGACGGAACTCTGGGGCCAACGTCCTGACTTTC.

Concerning this clone: The sample contains more than one DNA sequence encoding this CDR3. The V call is TRBV6-5, the J call TRBJ2-7; D is uncertain. V was pared by 2 bases and J by 0 bases, with 8 bases between. The germline V gene has CDR1 MNHEY and CDR2 SVGAGI. The CDR3 is 14 residues long. The CDR3 sequence is CASSYGWGSYEQYF. The CDR3 DNA reads TGTGCCAGCAGTTACGGGTGGGGCTCCTACGAGCAGTACTTC.

This chain uses TRBV5-1 with TRBJ1-2, with 7 bases lining up with TRBD1. This CDR3 is built from 13 residues. The V segment lost 4 bases and the J segment 7 bases; nucleotides outside the gene matches: 7. CDR1 and CDR2 from the germline V gene are SGHRS and YFSETQ. DNA for the CDR3: TGCGCCAGCAGCCCCGGGACAGTAAGTGGCTACACCTTC. Protein: CASSPGTVSGYTF.

V and J are TRBV10-3 and TRBJ2-7; 8 nucleotides agree with TRBD1. The J segment lost 2 bases and the V segment lost 1 base, leaving 13 bases of the junction unmatched. The CDR3 contains 18 residues. The germline gives CDR1 ENHRY, CDR2 SYGVKD. The CDR3 sequence: CAISELELDRGLTYEQYF. CDR3 bases: TGTGCCATCAGTGAGTTAGAATTAGACAGGGGATTGACCTACGAGCAGTACTTC.

V and J are TRBV14 and TRBJ2-1, with a tentative D call TRBD1 (6 bases). Trimming pared 2 bases from V and 0 bases from J, leaving 14 bases between. Germline-derived CDR1 and CDR2 are SGHDN and FVKESK. The CDR3 runs to 17 residues. The CDR3 sequence is CASSQPNDRSSYNEQFF. CDR3 DNA: TGTGCCAGCAGCCAACCCAACGACAGGAGCTCCTACAATGAGCAGTTCTTC.

The chain joins TRBV7-2 to TRBJ2-2; D may be TRBD1 (5 bases). Trimming took off 5 bases at V and 4 bases at J, with 14 bases between the two ends. CDR1 SGHTA and CDR2 FQGNSA come from the germline V gene. The CDR3 is made up of 15 amino acids. The CDR3: CASSPRPGRTGELFF. The CDR3 coding sequence is TGTGCCAGCAGCCCCCGACCAGGGCGCACCGGGGAGCTGTTTTTT.

This rearrangement joins TRBV28 to TRBJ1-2; 9 positions agree with TRBD1. With V trimmed by 4 bases and J by 8 bases, 14 bases remained unmatched. Germline CDR1 is MDHEN and CDR2 is SYDVKM. The CDR3 consists of 16 residues. CDR3 DNA sequence: TGTGCCAGCAGTTCTCCCCGTGACAGGGGGGGATACGGCTACACCTTC. It specifies CASSSPRDRGGYGYTF.

The chain is built from TRBV11-2 and TRBJ2-7; D unclear. The CDR3 totals 11 residues. The V end lost 5 bases, the J end lost 6 bases, and 8 bases lay between the germline ends. Germline V CDR1 and CDR2: SGHAT, FQNNGV. The CDR3 reads CASSQTSEQYF. Here the CDR3 DNA reads TGTGCCAGCAGCCAAACGTCCGAGCAGTACTTC.

The chain uses TRBV5-1 and TRBJ2-2; D is perhaps TRBD2 (6 bases). Trimming removed 2 bases at V and 6 bases at J, with 20 bases between. Germline V gene lookup returns CDR1 SGHRS and CDR2 YFSETQ. This CDR3 is 17 amino acids long. Here the CDR3 DNA reads TGCGCCAGCAGCTTCTTACTCGCACCTAGGAGGGCCGGGGAGCTGTTTTTT. The encoded protein is CASSFLLAPRRAGELFF. The full variable domain, rest sourced from reference TRBV5-1 and TRBJ2-2, is KAGVTQTPRYLIKTRGQQVTLSCSPISGHRSVSWYQQTPGQGLQFLFEYFSETQRNKGNFPGRFSGRQFSNSRSEMNVSTLELGDSALYLCASSFLLAPRRAGELFFGEGSRLTVL.

The CDR3 DNA sequence: TGTGCCAGCAGCCCCTTACCTGGACTAGCGGGAAGGAACAATGAGCAGTTCTTC. Encoded protein: CASSPLPGLAGRNNEQFF. The V gene is TRBV7-2, the J gene TRBJ2-1, with TRBD2 matching 12 bases. Germline V gene lookup returns CDR1 SGHTA and CDR2 FQGNSA. V shed 5 bases, J shed 5 bases, and the junction held 13 bases outside the gene matches. This CDR3 is built from 18 residues.

The chain employs TRBV9 and TRBJ2-2, with no clear D. This CDR3 has 14 residues. V shed 4 bases and J shed 3 bases, with 10 bases lying between them. Germline assignment: CDR1 SGDLS and CDR2 YYNGEE. The CDR3 is CASSPPRDTGELFF. The CDR3 DNA reads as TGTGCCAGCAGCCCCCCCCGGGACACCGGGGAGCTGTTTTTT.

This chain connects TRBV27 to TRBJ2-4; 8 nucleotides align to TRBD2. The CDR3 is 14 amino acids. The V gene end was trimmed by 4 bases and the J gene end by 9 bases; junction bases not matched to a gene: 8. Germline V lookup: CDR1 MNHEY, CDR2 SMNVEV (reference sequence). CDR3 sequence: CASSSTSGRGIQYF. The CDR3 nucleotides read TGTGCCAGCAGTTCTACTAGCGGAAGGGGCATTCAGTACTTC.

The chain combines TRBV9 with TRBJ2-3, with TRBD2 identical over 8 bases. After removal of 4 bases from V and 6 bases from J, the junction contained 7 bases not matched to a gene. Germline-derived CDR1 and CDR2 are SGDLS and YYNGEE. The CDR3 sequence is 14 residues long. The CDR3: CASSSRGASDTQYF. In DNA form, the CDR3 reads TGTGCCAGCAGCTCGCGGGGGGCCAGCGATACGCAGTATTTT.

The chain is built from TRBV30 and TRBJ1-5; D gene uncertain. The CDR3 is 13 residues long. V gave up 1 base and J gave up 3 bases, with 7 bases separating them. Germline CDR1 GTSNPN, CDR2 SVGIG (reference sequence). Written as DNA, the CDR3 is TGTGCCTGGAGTGGAGGCTCCAATCAGCCCCAGCATTTT. The encoded protein is CAWSGGSNQPQHF.

The chain joins TRBV5-5 to TRBJ2-3; tentatively, D is TRBD1 (7 bases). This CDR3 spans 14 amino acids. Trimming stripped 6 bases from V and 2 bases from J, with 13 bases between. Per the germline V gene, CDR1 is SGHKS and CDR2 is YYEKEE (reference sequence). CDR3 loop: CASKGGQNTDTQYF. CDR3 coding DNA: TGTGCCAGCAAGGGGGGACAGAACACAGATACGCAGTATTTT.

V and J are TRBV7-9 and TRBJ2-7; unclear D gene. Germline CDR1 SEHNR, CDR2 FQNEAQ (reference sequence). Trimming took off 4 bases at V and 4 bases at J, with 17 bases between the two ends. The CDR3 is 15 amino acids. CDR3 protein: CASSSQETRPYEQYF. The DNA of the CDR3 is TGTGCCAGCAGCTCGCAAGAGACCAGACCGTACGAGCAGTACTTC.

This rearrangement joins TRBV12-3 or TRBV12-4 to TRBJ2-7; D may be TRBD1 (5 bases). The CDR3 has 12 residues. The V gene lost 9 bases and the J gene lost 6 bases, with 15 bases spanning the gap. CDR3 region: CASNKGHSEQYF. The CDR3 bases are TGTGCCAGTAATAAGGGGCATTCCGAGCAGTACTTC.